Listed here is a single T cell receptor (beta chain). The specificity of this receptor is unknown. Base qualities are missing; no much larger clone stands one base away. One collaborating source in Seattle enrolled patients during active infection and followed them longitudinally through the course of disease. Collaborating institutions collected whole blood in K2EDTA tubes following their own protocols. For TCRbeta analysis, collaborators shipped samples as frozen whole blood, isolated PBMCs, or DNA extracted from either of those sample types. TCRbeta CDR3 regions were amplified from genomic DNA by means of the immunoSEQ Assay, a bias-controlled multiplex PCR. As for the original processing: Nucleated cell counts per sample were estimated from amplification of reference gene primers within the assay. To quantify the absolute abundance of each unique TCRbeta CDR3 rearrangement, sequence reads were collapsed and filtered. Productive Simpson clonality was computed per sample as the square root of Simpson's diversity index over productive rearrangements. What TCRdb holds here is the immuneACCESS table cut down to in-frame rearrangements. Part of the clones is not present; checked against another copy, under half of the missing clones reflect an unresolved V gene, and the others are unexplained. The V and J calls and clone size are taken from that table; D and trimming were inferred from the DNA. The sample table shows about 200,000 clones, and roughly 90% are seen once. The ten largest clones capture 0.75% to 1% of the sample.

The entry originates in a study of blood T cell repertoires in COVID-19 (dated by TCRdb to 2019 to 2021). For the wider study: The collaborator samples originated in the United States, Italy and Spain and spanned the acute and convalescent phases of COVID-19. The samples were drawn from the first 160 participants of the ongoing ImmuneRACE study and from over 950 subjects provided by 6 global collaborators. The material from the prospective study consisted of cDNA or gDNA derived from T cells, B-cell-depleted T cells, or PBMCs. Nearly every sample came with metadata listing a de-identified subject ID, COVID-19 status, age in years and sex. Where available, HLA class I and class II types were obtained from metadata supplied by the sample provider rather than from assay-based typing. The dataset comprised deeply sampled blood TCRbeta repertoires from subjects exposed to, actively infected with, or recovered from COVID-19. The repertoires were released in a freely available public database meant as a resource for research on the immune response to SARS-CoV-2. Overall study outcomes, separate from this receptor: How much clinical and demographic metadata was included differed by source and by participant, and the metadata was provided uncurated.

V gives up 0 bases and J gives up 2 bases, and the segment between their germline ends measures 14 bases. CDR1 is given as MNHNS and CDR2 as SASEGT, both from the germline V gene. The CDR3 sequence holds 17 residues, the cysteine and phenylalanine included. Solely the CDR3 DNA is kept, with 51 bases framed from the first base. Recombination linked TRBV6-1 to TRBJ1-3; TRBD1 is possibly the D segment (5 matching bases). The clonotype comes from a man in his sixties with COVID-19, enrolled during active disease. Sequences were obtained from peripheral blood. The CDR3 protein is CASSEALSGGTGNTIYF. The DNA sequence is given as TGTGCCAGCAGTGAAGCGCTATCCGGGGGTACTGGAAACACCATATATTTT.